This section outlines one T cell receptor (beta chain) sequence together with its context. Libraries were prepared by immunoSEQ multiplex PCR; TCRdb keeps only in-frame clonotypes and omits some of them. The table records some 240,000 clones, around 91% of them present only once. These data originate in a study of blood T cell repertoires in COVID-19. This TCR came from a woman aged 60-75 years with COVID-19, enrolled during active disease. The sample was peripheral blood.

CDR3 residues: CASSELDSYSNQPQHF. CDR3 nucleotide sequence: TGTGCCAGCAGTGAACTAGATTCTTATAGCAATCAGCCCCAGCATTTT. The chain links TRBV2 to TRBJ1-5; D gene ambiguous. Germline values: CDR1 SNHLY, CDR2 FYNNEI. This CDR3 has 16 residues. V lost 2 bases and J lost 0, with 11 bases in between.